These 24 T cell receptor beta chains were sequenced from one sample in a study of T cells expressing NK-cell markers. TCRdb re-called the 5' RACE reads and gives one entry per CDR3 protein, without DNA. The sample includes around 550,000 distinct CDR3 sequences. Sequencing was carried out using blood T cells: a sorted CD56 or NKG2C T cell subset, CD4+ or CD8+ T cells, or bulk PBMC T cells (not recorded which). The receptors originated from a man in his late teens or twenties in good health.

The chain uses TRBV20-1 and TRBJ1-5. The CDR3 is 13 amino acids. Germline assignment: CDR1 DFQATT and CDR2 SNEGSKA (reference sequence). CDR3 region: CSAISTANQPQHF.

This chain links TRBV29-1 with TRBJ2-5; with no DNA, the TCRdb D assignment of TRBD1 cannot be verified. CDR3 size: 15 residues. The germline gives CDR1 SQVTM, CDR2 ANQGSEA. CDR3 region: CSVKNRGTGRETQYF.

The genes are TRBV11-3 and TRBJ2-3; TCRdb calls TRBD1, which cannot be checked without DNA. The CDR3 loop spans 14 amino acids. The germline CDR1 and CDR2 sequences are SGHNT and YENEEA. The CDR3 region is CASSFGQGPDTQYF. Filled out from reference TRBV11-3 and TRBJ2-3, the complete variable domain reads EAGVVQSPRYKIIEKKQPVAFWCNPISGHNTLYWYLQNLGQGPELLIRYENEEAVDDSQLPKDRFSAERLKGVDSTLKIQPAELGDSAVYLCASSFGQGPDTQYFGPGTRLTVL.

The chain combines TRBV29-1 with TRBJ2-3; TCRdb picks TRBD2, but there is no DNA to check that call. CDR1 SQVTM and CDR2 ANQGSEA come from the germline V gene. The CDR3 has 13 residues. This CDR3 is CSGRRTASDTQYF.

The V gene is TRBV7-8, the J gene TRBJ2-7; there is no DNA to check the TCRdb D call of TRBD1. Germline V gene data show CDR1 as SGHVS and CDR2 as FQNEAQ. The CDR3 consists of 15 residues. The CDR3 reads CASSLGAGGGYEQYF.

Here the CDR3 reads CASSPSLRTSGSPYNEQFF. The chain recombines TRBV7-8 with TRBJ2-1; lacking DNA, the TRBD2 call made by TCRdb goes unchecked. Germline V CDR1 and CDR2: SGHVS, FQNEAQ. The length of the CDR3 is 19 residues. The entire variable domain, with the rest obtained from reference TRBV7-8 and TRBJ2-1, is as follows: GAGVSQSPRYKVAKRGQDVALRCDPISGHVSLFWYQQALGQGPEFLTYFQNEAQLDKSGLPSDRFFAERPEGSVSTLKIQRTQQEDSAVYLCASSPSLRTSGSPYNEQFFGPGTRLTVL.

The chain recombines TRBV3-1 with TRBJ2-1; checking the TCRdb D call of TRBD2 is not possible without DNA. This CDR3 is 13 amino acids long. CDR1 LGHDT and CDR2 YNNKEL come from the germline V gene (reference sequence). This chain's CDR3 is CASSQDAGWEQFF.

This chain connects TRBV7-3 to TRBJ2-1. CDR1 SGHTA and CDR2 FQGTGA come from the germline V gene. CDR3 length: 15 amino acids. The CDR3 loop is CASSLSTATPNGQFF.

This chain joins TRBV27 and TRBJ1-1; TCRdb indicates TRBD1, and absent DNA this call remains unverified. Germline V gene lookup returns CDR1 MNHEY and CDR2 SMNVEV (reference sequence). The CDR3 has 16 amino acids. CDR3 sequence: CASSPEKDRGRTEAFF.

V usage is TRBV12-3 or TRBV12-4 and J usage is TRBJ2-3; TCRdb's D gene call, TRBD2, goes unchecked for lack of DNA. The CDR3 loop spans 14 amino acids. This chain's CDR3 is CASSLGRLTDTQYF.

The chain combines TRBV3-1 with TRBJ2-3; TCRdb names TRBD2, which stays unverified in the absence of DNA. CDR3 size: 17 residues. CDR1 and CDR2 (germline): LGHDT, YNNKEL (reference sequence). CDR3 residues: CASSQDPAARGTDTQYF.

The V call is TRBV7-9, the J call TRBJ2-5; TCRdb gives TRBD1 as the D gene, but with no DNA this cannot be confirmed. The CDR3 contains 14 residues. Germline V gene data show CDR1 as SEHNR and CDR2 as FQNEAQ (reference sequence). The CDR3 here is CASSFPEVQETQYF.

V is TRBV12-3 or TRBV12-4 and J is TRBJ2-1; no DNA is available, so the TRBD2 call from TCRdb remains unchecked. The length of the CDR3 is 16 residues. The CDR3 loop is CASSLGGLANYNEQFF.

The chain has TRBV20-1 and TRBJ1-1; the D gene TCRdb calls, TRBD1, cannot be checked with no DNA. Germline CDR1 reads DFQATT; CDR2 reads SNEGSKA (reference sequence). There are 14 residues in the CDR3. The CDR3 spells CSARVLAGGTEAFF.

The J gene is TRBJ2-7, the V gene TRBV7-3; TCRdb lists TRBD1, though no DNA is available to test this call. The CDR3 consists of 15 residues. The germline V gene encodes CDR1 SGHTA and CDR2 FQGTGA. The CDR3 protein is CASSLTVAGGGEQYF.

The chain recombines TRBV10-3 with TRBJ1-3. This CDR3 has 13 residues. Germline V gene data show CDR1 as ENHRY and CDR2 as SYGVKD. The CDR3 sequence: CAISGAAGNTIYF.

The chain combines TRBV7-8 with TRBJ1-3. The length of the CDR3 is 16 residues. Germline lookup yields CDR1 SGHVS and CDR2 FQNEAQ. CDR3 region: CASSLVAGLGGNTIYF.

The CDR3 loop reads CASSYNADQGNYGYTF. This chain connects TRBV6-2 or TRBV6-3 to TRBJ1-2. There are 16 residues in the CDR3. Germline V gives CDR1 MNHEY, CDR2 SVGEGT.

This chain joins TRBV6-5 and TRBJ1-3. The CDR3 extends over 14 amino acids. Germline V lookup: CDR1 MNHEY, CDR2 SVGAGI. The CDR3 loop reads CASSYSKPGNTIYF.

The chain employs TRBV2 and TRBJ2-1; no DNA is available, so the TRBD2 call from TCRdb remains unchecked. This CDR3 spans 18 amino acids. CDR1 is SNHLY and CDR2 is FYNNEI in the germline V gene. The CDR3 is CASSEAGALEGPYNEQFF. The entire variable domain, with the rest obtained from reference TRBV2 and TRBJ2-1, is as follows: EPEVTQTPSHQVTQMGQEVILRCVPISNHLYFYWYRQILGQKVEFLVSFYNNEISEKSEIFDDQFSVERPDGSNFTLKIRSTKLEDSAMYFCASSEAGALEGPYNEQFFGPGTRLTVL.

The genes are TRBV5-4 and TRBJ2-1; there is no DNA to check the TCRdb D call of TRBD2. Germline CDR1 SGHNT, CDR2 YYREEE (reference sequence). CDR3 length: 17 residues. The CDR3 sequence: CASSLGELAGSHNEQFF.

The chain employs TRBV20-1 and TRBJ2-5; the D gene TCRdb calls, TRBD1, cannot be checked with no DNA. Germline V gene lookup returns CDR1 DFQATT and CDR2 SNEGSKA (reference sequence). The CDR3 spans 14 residues. The CDR3 protein is CSARDRGHLETQYF.

The chain employs TRBV20-1 and TRBJ2-3; the TCRdb D gene call, TRBD2, has no DNA to confirm it. Looked up from germline, CDR1 is DFQATT and CDR2 is SNEGSKA (reference sequence). This CDR3 comprises 14 residues. The CDR3 loop reads CSANRRGMPDTQYF.

The J gene is TRBJ2-2, the V gene TRBV12-3 or TRBV12-4; TCRdb reports TRBD2, a call that lacks DNA to check it against. The CDR3 spans 16 residues. CDR3 sequence: CASSLARLENTGELFF.